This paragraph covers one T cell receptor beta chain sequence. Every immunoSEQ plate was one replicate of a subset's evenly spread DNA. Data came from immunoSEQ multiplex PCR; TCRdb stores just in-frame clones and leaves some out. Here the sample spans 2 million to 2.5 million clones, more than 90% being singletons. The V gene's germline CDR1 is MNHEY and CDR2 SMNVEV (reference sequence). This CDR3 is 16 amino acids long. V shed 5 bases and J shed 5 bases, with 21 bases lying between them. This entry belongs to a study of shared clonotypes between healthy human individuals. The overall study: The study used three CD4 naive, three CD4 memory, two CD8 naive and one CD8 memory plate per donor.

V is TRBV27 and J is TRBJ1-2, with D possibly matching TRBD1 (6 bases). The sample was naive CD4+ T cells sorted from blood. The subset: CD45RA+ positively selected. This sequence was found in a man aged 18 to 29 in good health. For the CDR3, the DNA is TGTGCCAGCAGTATGGGGTCGGGGGCTCCAGAATATGGCTACACCTTC. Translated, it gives CASSMGSGAPEYGYTF.